These T cell receptor beta chains were read from a single sample in a study of cytomegalovirus exposure and HLA in healthy donors. Assay: immunoSEQ multiplex PCR; the TCRdb copy retains only in-frame clones and omits some. The table records about 120,000 clones, about four fifths of them present only once. Sequenced material: PBMCs. Receptors originate from a female donor in good health and CMV-seropositive. The CDR3 runs from the conserved cysteine through the conserved F or W. The D gene is left open where the match is weak. Not every row has a clone size; where given, it reads once, few, many or a size class.

d_gene: -
j_gene: TRBJ1-5
v_gene: TRBV6-5
abundance: -
CDR3aa: CASSYHPGNQPQHF
CDR3nt: TGTGCCAGCAGTTACCACCCAGGGAATCAGCCCCAGCATTTT

d_gene: -
j_gene: TRBJ2-1
v_gene: TRBV10-1
abundance: once
CDR3aa: CASSESSGHYNEQFF
CDR3nt: TGCGCCAGCAGTGAGTCAAGCGGCCACTACAATGAGCAGTTCTTC

d_gene: TRBD1
j_gene: TRBJ2-7
v_gene: TRBV11-2
abundance: -
CDR3aa: CASSLFRDRVAEQYF
CDR3nt: TGTGCCAGCAGCTTATTCCGGGACAGGGTGGCCGAGCAGTACTTC

d_gene: -
j_gene: TRBJ2-6
v_gene: TRBV11-2
abundance: -
CDR3aa: CASSHIRGSGANVLTF
CDR3nt: TGTGCCAGCAGCCATATCCGGGGCTCTGGGGCCAACGTCCTGACTTTC

d_gene: TRBD1
j_gene: TRBJ2-3
v_gene: TRBV5-1
abundance: -
CDR3aa: CASSPDRLDTQYF
CDR3nt: TGCGCCAGCAGCCCGGACAGGTTGGATACGCAGTATTTT

d_gene: -
j_gene: TRBJ1-1
v_gene: TRBV7-9
abundance: -
CDR3aa: CASSRAETEKAFF
CDR3nt: TGTGCCAGCAGCCGGGCGGAGACAGAGAAAGCTTTCTTT

d_gene: -
j_gene: TRBJ1-2
v_gene: TRBV28
abundance: -
CDR3aa: CATSEVQESYTF
CDR3nt: TGTGCCACCTCAGAAGTACAGGAGAGCTACACCTTC

d_gene: TRBD1
j_gene: TRBJ2-7
v_gene: TRBV7-9
abundance: -
CDR3aa: CASSSGQGFGSYEQYF
CDR3nt: TGTGCCAGCAGCTCCGGACAGGGGTTCGGCTCCTACGAGCAGTACTTC

d_gene: -
j_gene: TRBJ1-1
v_gene: TRBV5-5
abundance: -
CDR3aa: CASSFLGREAFF
CDR3nt: TGTGCCAGCAGCTTTTTGGGGAGAGAAGCTTTCTTT

d_gene: TRBD2
j_gene: TRBJ2-2
v_gene: TRBV19
abundance: -
CDR3aa: CASTWLAGSNTGELFF
CDR3nt: TGTGCCAGTACCTGGCTAGCGGGGAGTAACACCGGGGAGCTGTTTTTT

d_gene: TRBD1
j_gene: TRBJ1-1
v_gene: TRBV6-1
abundance: -
CDR3aa: CASSRNRGGGEAFF
CDR3nt: TGTGCCAGCAGCCGAAATAGAGGGGGCGGTGAAGCTTTCTTT

d_gene: -
j_gene: TRBJ1-5
v_gene: TRBV10-2
abundance: -
CDR3aa: CASSLTISSNQPQHF
CDR3nt: TGCGCCAGCAGTCTTACGATTAGCAGCAATCAGCCCCAGCATTTT

d_gene: TRBD1
j_gene: TRBJ1-1
v_gene: TRBV25-1
abundance: -
CDR3aa: CASSEWGTGGRTEAFF
CDR3nt: TGTGCCAGCAGTGAATGGGGGACAGGGGGCCGAACTGAAGCTTTCTTT

d_gene: TRBD2
j_gene: TRBJ2-3
v_gene: TRBV6-6
abundance: -
CDR3aa: CASSGGARSTDTQYF
CDR3nt: TGTGCCAGCAGCGGGGGGGCTCGGAGCACAGATACGCAGTATTTT

d_gene: -
j_gene: TRBJ2-1
v_gene: TRBV6-6
abundance: once
CDR3aa: CASSYSSSSYNEQFF
CDR3nt: TGTGCCAGCAGTTACTCCTCGAGCTCCTACAATGAGCAGTTCTTC

d_gene: -
j_gene: TRBJ2-5
v_gene: TRBV12-5
abundance: -
CDR3aa: CASGTRQRLETQYF
CDR3nt: TGTGCTAGTGGTACAAGACAGAGGCTGGAGACCCAGTACTTC

d_gene: TRBD1
j_gene: TRBJ1-2
v_gene: TRBV19
abundance: -
CDR3aa: CASRDGQVPSGYTF
CDR3nt: TGTGCCAGTAGGGACGGACAGGTTCCGAGTGGCTACACCTTC

d_gene: -
j_gene: TRBJ2-1
v_gene: TRBV15
abundance: -
CDR3aa: CATSQNSGLEQFF
CDR3nt: TGTGCCACCAGCCAAAACTCTGGACTAGAGCAGTTCTTC

d_gene: -
j_gene: TRBJ1-5
v_gene: TRBV11-2
abundance: -
CDR3aa: CASSLVLEQPQHF
CDR3nt: TGTGCCAGCAGCTTAGTCTTGGAGCAGCCCCAGCATTTT

d_gene: -
j_gene: TRBJ2-7
v_gene: TRBV28
abundance: -
CDR3aa: CASSLGQGPYEQYF
CDR3nt: TGTGCCAGCAGTTTAGGGCAGGGGCCATACGAGCAGTACTTC

d_gene: TRBD2
j_gene: TRBJ2-5
v_gene: TRBV7-2
abundance: -
CDR3aa: CASSLGGLAETQYF
CDR3nt: TGTGCCAGCAGCTTAGGAGGACTAGCGGAGACCCAGTACTTC

d_gene: -
j_gene: TRBJ1-1
v_gene: TRBV7-9
abundance: -
CDR3aa: CASSLGPTGSEAFF
CDR3nt: TGTGCCAGCAGCTTAGGTCCGACAGGCTCTGAAGCTTTCTTT

d_gene: -
j_gene: TRBJ2-7
v_gene: TRBV28
abundance: -
CDR3aa: CASRGDSYEQYF
CDR3nt: TGTGCCAGCAGGGGGGACTCCTACGAGCAGTACTTC

d_gene: -
j_gene: TRBJ1-2
v_gene: TRBV4-1
abundance: -
CDR3aa: CASSSQRGIYGYTF
CDR3nt: TGCGCCAGCAGCTCCCAAAGGGGAATCTATGGCTACACCTTC

d_gene: TRBD1
j_gene: TRBJ2-7
v_gene: TRBV9
abundance: -
CDR3aa: CASSATGTPVEQYF
CDR3nt: TGTGCCAGCAGCGCGACAGGGACCCCAGTCGAGCAGTACTTC

d_gene: -
j_gene: TRBJ2-7
v_gene: TRBV13
abundance: -
CDR3aa: CASTNKPGTSSYEQYF
CDR3nt: TGTGCCAGCACAAACAAACCGGGAACAAGCTCCTACGAGCAGTACTTC

d_gene: -
j_gene: TRBJ1-1
v_gene: TRBV5-4
abundance: -
CDR3aa: CASSLASARAGMNTEAFF
CDR3nt: TGTGCCAGCAGCTTGGCGTCGGCCCGCGCAGGGATGAACACTGAAGCTTTCTTT

d_gene: -
j_gene: TRBJ1-2
v_gene: TRBV28
abundance: -
CDR3aa: CASSFHQDNYGYTF
CDR3nt: TGTGCCAGCAGTTTTCACCAGGATAACTATGGCTACACCTTC

d_gene: -
j_gene: TRBJ2-1
v_gene: TRBV6-5
abundance: -
CDR3aa: CASSLRSSYNEQFF
CDR3nt: TGTGCCAGCAGTCTGAGGAGCTCCTACAATGAGCAGTTCTTC

d_gene: TRBD1
j_gene: TRBJ1-2
v_gene: TRBV10-3
abundance: -
CDR3aa: CAISEWTGLYAYTF
CDR3nt: TGTGCCATCAGTGAATGGACAGGCCTCTATGCCTACACCTTC

d_gene: -
j_gene: TRBJ1-1
v_gene: TRBV14
abundance: -
CDR3aa: CASSQKLQGNTEAFF
CDR3nt: TGTGCCAGCAGCCAAAAGTTACAGGGGAACACTGAAGCTTTCTTT

d_gene: TRBD1
j_gene: TRBJ2-5
v_gene: TRBV9
abundance: -
CDR3aa: CASAVEGRQGAQETQYF
CDR3nt: TGTGCCAGCGCCGTGGAGGGGAGGCAGGGGGCTCAAGAGACCCAGTACTTC

d_gene: TRBD1
j_gene: TRBJ1-2
v_gene: TRBV4-2
abundance: -
CDR3aa: CASSQVGTGGAGYTF
CDR3nt: TGTGCCAGCAGCCAAGTCGGGACAGGGGGCGCAGGCTACACCTTC

d_gene: TRBD1
j_gene: TRBJ1-3
v_gene: TRBV5-1
abundance: few
CDR3aa: CASSSGTGAASGNTIYF
CDR3nt: TGCGCCAGCAGCTCTGGGACAGGGGCAGCCTCTGGAAACACCATATATTTT

d_gene: -
j_gene: TRBJ2-3
v_gene: TRBV5-6
abundance: -
CDR3aa: CASSLRGQGGSTQYF
CDR3nt: TGTGCCAGCAGCTTGAGGGGCCAGGGGGGAAGCACGCAGTATTTT

d_gene: -
j_gene: TRBJ1-5
v_gene: TRBV6-5
abundance: -
CDR3aa: CASRSGFYSNQPQHF
CDR3nt: TGTGCCAGCAGGTCAGGATTTTATAGCAATCAGCCCCAGCATTTT

d_gene: -
j_gene: TRBJ2-1
v_gene: TRBV28
abundance: -
CDR3aa: CASRTTGTGYNEQFF
CDR3nt: TGTGCCAGCAGGACCACAGGGACGGGATACAATGAGCAGTTCTTC

d_gene: -
j_gene: TRBJ1-2
v_gene: TRBV7-9
abundance: -
CDR3aa: CASSSPRAVYGYTF
CDR3nt: TGTGCCAGCAGCTCCCCCAGGGCCGTCTATGGCTACACCTTC

d_gene: TRBD1
j_gene: TRBJ1-6
v_gene: TRBV5-8
abundance: few
CDR3aa: CASSFRTGLRNSPLHF
CDR3nt: TGTGCCAGCAGTTTTAGGACAGGATTACGTAATTCACCCCTCCACTTT

d_gene: -
j_gene: TRBJ1-1
v_gene: TRBV6-1
abundance: few
CDR3aa: CASSEALRGEEAFF
CDR3nt: TGTGCCAGCAGTGAAGCGCTTCGGGGGGAGGAAGCTTTCTTT

d_gene: TRBD1
j_gene: TRBJ1-2
v_gene: TRBV28
abundance: -
CDR3aa: CASRQGTANYGYTF
CDR3nt: TGTGCCAGCCGGCAGGGGACAGCTAACTATGGCTACACCTTC

d_gene: -
j_gene: TRBJ1-1
v_gene: TRBV5-1
abundance: few
CDR3aa: CASSLTPNTEAFF
CDR3nt: TGCGCCAGCAGCTTAACACCGAACACTGAAGCTTTCTTT